What follows describes a single T cell receptor beta chain. This clone's antigen is unknown. No quality values exist for individual bases; no much larger clone is one base distant. After DNA extraction (Qiagen), TCRbeta V-D-J rearrangements were amplified in a bias-controlled manner and then sequenced at high throughput (immunoSEQ; Adaptive Biotech). The study's own analysis went as follows. The immunoSEQ Analyzer platform was used to analyze productive sequences at the sequence level. Clonality was computed as 1 minus Pielou's evenness, ranging from 0 (highly polyclonal) to 1 (monoclonal). How much repertoires overlapped between subsets was quantified with the Morisita index, which goes from 0 (no similarity) to 1 (complete similarity). TCRdb carries this immuneACCESS record with in-frame sequences only. Its versions omit some clonotypes, under half of them owing to an unresolved V gene in the studies checked, with the rest unexplained. The DNA gave D and trimming, while V, J and clone size come from that table. In all, the sample holds approximately 2,000 clones, and 65% to 75% of those were seen once. The ten largest clones take up 9% to 15% of the sample.

The junction shows trimming of 4 bases on V and 2 bases on J, and the gene matches do not reach 3 bases of it. The CDR3 spans 14 residues, from the cysteine through the phenylalanine. Here the CDR3 DNA is all that survives: 42 bases in frame from base 1. The germline V gene specifies MNHNS as CDR1 and SASEGT as CDR2. The data were obtained in a study of IL-17A CD8 T cells in psoriatic arthritis synovium. With respect to the entire study: The study aimed to define the phenotype, molecular profile and function of synovial IL-17A+CD8+ T cells in psoriatic arthritis pathogenesis.

CD3+ T cells isolated by magnetic separation were stimulated with PMA and ionomycin for 1.5 hours and then labeled using IL-17A and IFNgamma cytokine secretion assays. Synovial fluid effusions were drawn by aspiration from the actively inflamed joints of psoriatic arthritis patients. For each patient, synovial fluid served as the source from which three memory CD8+ T cell populations were isolated by sorting: Tc1 cells (IL-17A-IFNgamma+), Tc17 cells (IL-17A+) and the bulk memory fraction, allowing their TCR repertoires to be compared. The psoriatic arthritis patients fulfilled the Classification of Psoriatic Arthritis Study Group (CASPAR) criteria. Cells secreting cytokines were also stained with a viability dye and with anti-CD3, CD8, CD14 and CD4 antibodies, then sorted on a BD FACSAria. TCRbeta sequencing was performed on sorted synovial fluid CD8+ T cell subsets from three patients with psoriatic arthritis. Before use, synovial fluid mononuclear cells were separated with Lymphoprep and cryopreserved in liquid nitrogen. The medium used for cryopreservation had roughly 47% fetal calf serum and approximately 9% dimethyl sulfoxide.

Study-level results and caveats: Although over 5% of the repertoire was occupied by some individual clones, most synovial CD8+ subsets remained polyclonal. TCRbeta sequencing showed synovial Tc17 cells were polyclonal in psoriatic arthritis (median clonality about 0.08). In a couple of patients, many Tc17 clones were found to be shared with the synovial Tc1 population, resulting in Morisita overlap indices above 0.75. TCR sequencing covered only three patients, which the authors acknowledged as a limited sample size. Cells came from synovial fluid rather than synovial tissue, since no psoriatic arthritis synovial tissue samples were available.

The chain links TRBV6-1 with TRBJ2-3, with 7 junctional bases fitting TRBD2. The clonotype comes from a human donor with psoriatic arthritis. Sample: IL-17A+ (IFN-gamma+/-) memory CD8+ T cells from synovial fluid. The sample's cell subset or site label is to be understood as: IL-17A+IFNgamma+/- memory CD8+ (Tc17) cells. In nucleotides, the sequence is TGTGCCAGCAGTGGGGGGAGGGCCACAGATACGCAGTATTTT. This translates into CASSGGRATDTQYF.